This entry features one TCR beta chain sequence. This clonotype was picked up a small number of times. The clone's antigen remains unknown. Per-base quality was not reported, and no clone a single base away is much larger than it. The sample comes from a study of T-cell reconstitution after alpha-beta-depleted transplantation in children (dated by TCRdb to between 2015 and 2016). At the level of the whole study: Using TCR repertoire profiling, the study followed T-cell immune reconstitution in a quantitative way in children after TCRalphabeta/CD19-depleted allogeneic hematopoietic cell transplantation.

Library generation was performed with PCR. TCRdb records Illumina HiSeq 2500 as the sequencer. Molecular barcoding was employed in the preparation of TCR libraries, with unique molecular identifiers being used to normalize TCRbeta repertoire quantification. TCRdb reworked the public reads: Q25 trimming with fastp, MiXCR clone assembly, productive beta chains retained. Entries are consolidated by CDR3 protein sequence, retaining the most common genes and DNA. The sample table lists about 350,000 distinct CDR3 sequences, around 15% of them with a count of one. In total, the top ten clones hold just over 40% of the sample. The treatment or condition label of this sample denotes: allogeneic hematopoietic cell transplantation with graft depleted of TCRalphabeta T cells and CD19 B cells. The children who served as transplant recipients had been given grafts of TCRalphabeta/CD19-depleted allogeneic hematopoietic cells.

Overall study results and their limits: The apparently early recovery of alphabetaT-cell counts about two months after transplant reportedly depended on only several hundred rapidly expanded clones that came from non-depleted graft cells. Hyperexpanded clone frequencies declined over subsequent months; after one year, T-cell counts and TCRbeta diversity were mostly attributed to newly produced T cells. The high TCRbeta diversity at day 60 in some patients was ascribed to recipient T cells and intrathymic progenitors that had survived conditioning.

Looking up the germline V gene yields CDR1 SGHTA and CDR2 FQGNSA. From the cysteine through the phenylalanine, the CDR3 covers 13 amino acids. Of all the DNA, just the CDR3 is kept, 39 bases in frame from base 1. V is clipped by 7 bases and J by 2 bases, and the sequence between their germline boundaries is 10 bases long. The receptor comes from a male patient between 2 and 10 years old who had a stem cell transplant for acute lymphoblastic leukemia, so the T cells may come from the graft donor. Here the sequenced sample was PBMCs, mostly from graft donor cells, taken 360 days after TCRalphabeta/CD19-depleted stem cell transplant. This chain is built from TRBV7-2 and TRBJ2-3; the D gene is perhaps TRBD1, from 5 matching bases. The CDR3 is CASMDINTDTQYF. The sequenced DNA is TGTGCCAGCATGGACATCAACACAGATACGCAGTATTTT.